One sample yielded the 4 T cell receptor beta chains listed below, sequenced in a study of shared clonotypes between healthy human individuals. Clones were sequenced by immunoSEQ multiplex PCR, and TCRdb holds only the in-frame ones, with some missing. The data contain millions of clones, 90% to 95% of them singletons. The sequencing input was naive CD4+ T cells sorted from blood. Subset defined: CD45RA+ positively selected. Every receptor here comes from a man between 18 and 35 years old in good health.

The V gene is TRBV18, the J gene TRBJ2-2; D possibly uses TRBD1 or TRBD2 (5 bases each). V was pared by 4 bases and J by 3 bases, with 12 bases between. Per the germline V gene, CDR1 is KGHSH and CDR2 is LQKENI. The CDR3 covers 15 residues. The CDR3 DNA reads as TGTGCCAGCTCACGTCAAGGGACGCACACCGGGGAGCTGTTTTTT. It codes for CASSRQGTHTGELFF.

The sample holds one count of this clone. The chain carries TRBV30 and TRBJ1-4; D gene unclear. Germline CDR1 and CDR2: GTSNPN and SVGIG (reference sequence). This CDR3 has 13 amino acids. Deletions cut 4 bases from V and 6 bases from J, with 12 bases between. The CDR3 reads CAWTNQVDEKLFF. The CDR3 coding sequence is TGTGCCTGGACCAACCAGGTGGATGAAAAACTGTTTTTT.

About this clone: Other DNA sequences of this sample code for an identical CDR3. The chain combines TRBV7-9 with TRBJ1-4; D remains unclear. CDR1 and CDR2 (germline): SEHNR, FQNEAQ (reference sequence). Trimming removed 0 bases at V and 4 bases at J, with 6 bases between. This CDR3 contains 14 residues. CDR3 DNA: TGTGCCAGCAGCTTAGCAGGGCTTAATGAAAAACTGTTTTTT. Translated: CASSLAGLNEKLFF. The full variable domain, its missing parts supplied by reference TRBV7-9 and TRBJ1-4, is DTGVSQNPRHKITKRGQNVTFRCDPISEHNRLYWYRQTLGQGPEFLTYFQNEAQLEKSRLLSDRFSAERPKGSFSTLEIQRTEQGDSAMYLCASSLAGLNEKLFFGSGTQLSVL.

The V call is TRBV6-1, the J call TRBJ1-1; D gene unclear. The CDR3 consists of 14 residues. Trimming shortened V by 5 bases and J by 0 bases, and 10 bases separated the two germline ends. CDR1 is MNHNS and CDR2 is SASEGT in the germline V gene. The CDR3 DNA reads as TGTGCCAGCAGTTTCGGGTACATGAACACTGAAGCTTTCTTT. This translates into CASSFGYMNTEAFF.